These T cell receptor beta chains were read from a single sample in a study of cytomegalovirus exposure and HLA in healthy donors. Repertoires were generated with immunoSEQ multiplex PCR, while TCRdb's copy carries only in-frame clones and drops some. Seen here are around 130,000 clones, about 70% observed once, and the top ten hold around 2.1%. The sequencing sample was made of PBMCs. These receptors all come from a woman between 40 and 55 years old in good health and CMV-seropositive. CDR3s include the opening cysteine and the closing phenylalanine or tryptophan. Fields, in order: D gene, V gene, J gene, clone size, CDR3 protein, CDR3 DNA. D genes are given only for firm matches. Size tells how often a clone was seen (once, few, many) or the class of an expanded clone, and some rows leave it out.

NA,TRBV7-9,TRBJ2-7,NA,CASSLNGAVSGF,TGTGCCAGCAGCTTAAATGGGGCCGTATCAGGCTTC
TRBD1,TRBV5-4,TRBJ2-7,NA,CASSLVGQGSGEQYF,TGTGCCAGCAGCTTGGTGGGACAGGGTAGTGGCGAGCAGTACTTC
NA,TRBV7-3,TRBJ2-2,NA,CASSLFTAGLTGELFF,TGTGCCAGCAGCTTATTCACCGCGGGCCTGACCGGGGAGCTGTTTTTT
NA,TRBV6-5,TRBJ1-1,NA,CASSQPGGDTEAFF,TGTGCCAGCAGTCAACCGGGGGGGGACACTGAAGCTTTCTTT
TRBD2,TRBV15,TRBJ2-1,NA,CATSRGGLAARNEQFF,TGTGCCACCAGCAGAGGGGGACTAGCGGCTAGGAATGAGCAGTTCTTC
TRBD1,TRBV19,TRBJ2-5,NA,CASSAFRGRGPGETQYF,TGTGCCAGTAGTGCCTTTAGGGGCAGGGGGCCGGGAGAGACCCAGTACTTC
NA,TRBV6-6,TRBJ2-7,NA,CASSYGGDSSYEQYF,TGTGCCAGCAGTTACGGTGGGGACTCTTCCTACGAGCAGTACTTC
NA,TRBV7-2,TRBJ2-3,once,CASSLQGMGITDTQYF,TGTGCCAGCAGCCTCCAGGGAATGGGGATTACAGATACGCAGTATTTT
NA,TRBV7-2,TRBJ1-1,NA,CASSLTGFWSEAFF,TGTGCCAGCAGCTTAACGGGGTTTTGGTCTGAAGCTTTCTTT
NA,TRBV28,TRBJ1-2,once,CASSPHSGGDYGYTF,TGTGCCAGCAGTCCCCACTCCGGGGGGGACTATGGCTACACCTTC
TRBD2,TRBV7-2,TRBJ2-1,NA,CASSLALAGVNEQFF,TGTGCCAGCAGCTTAGCACTAGCGGGGGTTAATGAGCAGTTCTTC
NA,TRBV9,TRBJ2-7,once,CASSVGGQGSYEQYF,TGTGCCAGCAGCGTAGGGGGACAAGGATCCTACGAGCAGTACTTC
NA,TRBV27,TRBJ1-2,NA,CASSPERGGYGYTF,TGTGCCAGCAGCCCGGAGAGGGGGGGCTATGGCTACACCTTC
TRBD1,TRBV28,TRBJ1-1,once,CASRRQGTEAFF,TGTGCCAGCCGAAGACAGGGCACTGAAGCTTTCTTT
TRBD1,TRBV7-8,TRBJ1-1,NA,CASSLTGGRAFF,TGTGCCAGCAGCTTAACAGGGGGGAGAGCTTTCTTT
TRBD1,TRBV7-2,TRBJ1-5,NA,CASSLEGQGRNQPQHF,TGTGCCAGCAGCTTAGAGGGACAGGGGAGGAATCAGCCCCAGCATTTT
TRBD2,TRBV27,TRBJ2-7,NA,CASSPRTSDYEQYF,TGTGCCAGCAGTCCTCGGACTAGCGACTACGAGCAGTACTTC
NA,TRBV6-1,TRBJ2-5,NA,CASSPPGRETQYF,TGTGCCAGCAGTCCCCCGGGGAGAGAGACCCAGTACTTC
TRBD2,TRBV5-3,TRBJ2-7,NA,CARSLGGTSGNPYF,TGTGCCAGAAGCTTGGGGGGGACTAGCGGGAACCCGTACTTC
TRBD2,TRBV5-1,TRBJ2-1,few,CASNLGLAGVPRSYNEQFF,TGCGCCAGCAACCTCGGACTAGCGGGAGTACCTCGCTCCTACAATGAGCAGTTCTTC
TRBD2,TRBV5-4,TRBJ2-1,few,CASSPGTSGYNEQFF,TGTGCCAGCAGCCCTGGGACTAGCGGGTACAATGAGCAGTTCTTC
TRBD1,TRBV5-1,TRBJ1-4,NA,CASSFGQGGEKLFF,TGCGCCAGCAGCTTCGGACAGGGAGGTGAAAAACTGTTTTTT
NA,TRBV27,TRBJ1-6,NA,CASSFRYRSSYNSPLHF,TGTGCCAGCAGTTTCCGCTACAGGAGCTCCTATAATTCACCCCTCCACTTT
TRBD2,TRBV7-9,TRBJ2-5,NA,CASSTGLAGRQETQYF,TGTGCCAGCAGCACCGGACTAGCGGGGAGACAAGAGACCCAGTACTTC
NA,TRBV4-3,TRBJ2-2,NA,CASSQVNRPGELFF,TGCGCCAGCAGCCAAGTTAACAGGCCCGGGGAGCTGTTTTTT
TRBD1,TRBV28,TRBJ1-4,NA,CAGGQGAEKLFF,TGTGCCGGAGGACAGGGCGCGGAAAAACTGTTTTTT
NA,TRBV5-4,TRBJ2-1,NA,CASSPGPSNEQFF,TGTGCCAGCAGCCCTGGCCCTAGCAATGAGCAGTTCTTC